This T cell receptor (beta chain) was captured in a study of T cell responses to AZD1222 COVID-19 vaccine. Study-wide results and limits: As reported, nearly half of all spike-specific TCRs target variant regions that are unmutated. Increases in Spike-specific TCR breadth and depth were seen after two AZD1222 doses.

A single count supports this clone. Its antigen is unknown. V gave up 2 bases and J gave up 7 bases, with 9 bases separating them. Per germline, CDR1 MGHRA and CDR2 YSYEKL. The CDR3 length is 13 residues. The table came from immunoSEQ multiplex PCR; TCRdb's copy has only in-frame clones and leaves some out. The sample holds about 190,000 clones; roughly 90% are singletons and the top ten take 0.95% to 1%. The chain joins TRBV4-1 to TRBJ1-5, with no clear D. The sample consisted of peripheral blood, taken on day 0 of AZD1222 vaccination. The source is an adult in good health. CDR3: CASSQHSEQPQHF. CDR3 in DNA: TGCGCCAGCAGCCAACACAGTGAACAGCCCCAGCATTTT.